The 11 T cell receptor beta chains listed next were all sequenced from one sample in a study of T cells expressing NK-cell markers. Reanalyzing the 5' RACE reads, TCRdb keeps one entry per CDR3 protein, without DNA. Its table records approximately 440,000 distinct CDR3 sequences. Sequencing was performed on blood T cells: a sorted CD56 or NKG2C T cell subset, CD4+ or CD8+ T cells, or bulk PBMC T cells (not recorded which). These receptors were taken from a woman between 50 and 59 years old in good health.

V gene TRBV7-2 combines with J gene TRBJ1-1; without DNA, the TCRdb call of TRBD1 cannot be checked. The CDR3 loop spans 14 amino acids. The germline gives CDR1 SGHTA, CDR2 FQGNSA. The CDR3 region is CASSPPGRISEAFF. The full variable domain, with the rest looked up from reference TRBV7-2 and TRBJ1-1, is GAGVSQSPSNKVTEKGKDVELRCDPISGHTALYWYRQSLGQGLEFLIYFQGNSAPDKSGLPSDRFSAERTGGSVSTLTIQRTQQEDSAVYLCASSPPGRISEAFFGQGTRLTVV.

The J gene is TRBJ2-1, the V gene TRBV5-1; the TCRdb call, TRBD1, lacks DNA for checking. The CDR3 totals 16 residues. In germline, CDR1 is SGHRS, CDR2 YFSETQ. CDR3 amino acids: CASSSQTSPLGNEQFF.

V gene TRBV28 combines with J gene TRBJ2-6; lacking DNA, the TRBD1 call made by TCRdb goes unchecked. CDR1 and CDR2 (germline): MDHEN, SYDVKM. This CDR3 spans 17 amino acids. The CDR3 sequence is CASSGLGTPSGANVLTF. Looking up the rest from reference TRBV28 and TRBJ2-6 gives the full variable domain: DVKVTQSSRYLVKRTGEKVFLECVQDMDHENMFWYRQDPGLGLRLIYFSYDVKMKEKGDIPEGYSVSREKKERFSLILESASTNQTSMYLCASSGLGTPSGANVLTFGAGSRLTVL.

The chain couples TRBV12-1 to TRBJ1-5; TCRdb designates TRBD1, a call that cannot be tested without DNA. TRBV12-1 is termed a pseudogene. This CDR3 contains 17 residues. CDR3: CASSFKGPPRGNQPQHF.

This chain uses TRBV10-3 with TRBJ2-3; the TCRdb call, TRBD1, lacks DNA for checking. Germline V gives CDR1 ENHRY, CDR2 SYGVKD. The CDR3 consists of 15 residues. The CDR3 reads CAITRQEGNTDTQYF.

The chain is built from TRBV6-5 and TRBJ2-1; TCRdb designates TRBD1, a call that cannot be tested without DNA. This CDR3 contains 13 residues. Germline CDR1 and CDR2: MNHEY and SVGAGI. CDR3: CATYTQGRNEQFF.

This chain connects TRBV5-1 to TRBJ2-2; the D call from TCRdb, TRBD2, cannot be confirmed without DNA. CDR3 length: 14 residues. Germline V gene lookup returns CDR1 SGHRS and CDR2 YFSETQ. The CDR3 here is CASSFSVATGELFF.

The rearrangement joins TRBV14 to TRBJ2-1. The CDR3 is made up of 16 amino acids. Germline CDR1 and CDR2: SGHDN and FVKESK. CDR3 sequence reads: CASSSYRSTAHNEQFF.

The rearrangement links TRBV29-1 to TRBJ2-1. The CDR3 spans 14 residues. Germline-derived CDR1 and CDR2 are SQVTM and ANQGSEA. CDR3 sequence reads: CSVKKQGSYNEQFF.

J is TRBJ1-1 and V is TRBV15; TCRdb returns TRBD1, unconfirmable since there is no DNA. This CDR3 has 17 residues. Germline lookup yields CDR1 LNHNV and CDR2 YYDKDF (reference sequence). CDR3: CATSGDTGSIAKTEAFF.

The genes are TRBV20-1 and TRBJ1-1; TCRdb picks TRBD1, but there is no DNA to check that call. Germline assignment: CDR1 DFQATT and CDR2 SNEGSKA (reference sequence). The CDR3 extends over 14 amino acids. The CDR3 loop reads CSVSRGQENTEAFF.